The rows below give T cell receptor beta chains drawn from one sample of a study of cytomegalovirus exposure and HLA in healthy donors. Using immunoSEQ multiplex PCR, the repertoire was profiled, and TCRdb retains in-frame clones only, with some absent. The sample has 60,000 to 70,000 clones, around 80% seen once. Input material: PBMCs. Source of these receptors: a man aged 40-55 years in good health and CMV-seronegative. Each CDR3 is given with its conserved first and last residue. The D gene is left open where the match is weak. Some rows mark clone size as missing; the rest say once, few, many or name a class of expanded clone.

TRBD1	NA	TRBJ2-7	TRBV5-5	CASSFQTGAYEQYF	TGTGCCAGCAGCTTCCAGACAGGGGCCTACGAGCAGTACTTC
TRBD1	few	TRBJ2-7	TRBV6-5	CASSSTGGKSYEQYF	TGTGCCAGCAGTTCAACAGGGGGCAAGTCCTACGAGCAGTACTTC
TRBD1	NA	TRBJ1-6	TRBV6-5	CASSRTGGNSPLHF	TGTGCCAGCAGCAGGACAGGGGGTAATTCACCCCTCCACTTT
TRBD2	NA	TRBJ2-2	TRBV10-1	CASSVSGGPVGELFF	TGCGCCAGCAGTGTTTCGGGAGGGCCGGTCGGGGAGCTGTTTTTT
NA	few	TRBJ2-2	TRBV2	CASWGSGNTGELFF	TGTGCCAGCTGGGGTAGCGGGAACACCGGGGAGCTGTTTTTT
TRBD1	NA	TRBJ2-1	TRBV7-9	CASSRTGGNEQFF	TGTGCCAGCAGCCGGACAGGGGGGAATGAGCAGTTCTTC
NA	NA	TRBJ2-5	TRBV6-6	CASSYSASQETQYF	TGTGCCAGCAGTTACAGCGCCAGTCAAGAGACCCAGTACTTC
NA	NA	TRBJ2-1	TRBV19	CASKEGQGKGNEQFF	TGTGCCAGTAAGGAGGGGCAGGGTAAAGGGAATGAGCAGTTCTTC
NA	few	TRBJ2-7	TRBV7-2	CASTPRGGTFYEQYF	TGTGCCAGCACCCCGAGGGGGGGGACCTTCTACGAGCAGTACTTC
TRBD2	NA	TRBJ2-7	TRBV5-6	CASSLGLAGAEQYF	TGTGCCAGCAGCTTGGGGCTAGCGGGAGCCGAGCAGTACTTC
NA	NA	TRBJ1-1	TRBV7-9	CSSSLQGTEAFF	TGTTCCAGCAGCCTGCAGGGCACTGAAGCTTTCTTT
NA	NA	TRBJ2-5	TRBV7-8	CASTPGGGETQYF	TGTGCCAGCACCCCGGGGGGCGGGGAGACCCAGTACTTC
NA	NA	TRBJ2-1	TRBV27	CASSLSRAMNEQFF	TGTGCCAGCAGCCTGTCTAGAGCTATGAATGAGCAGTTCTTC
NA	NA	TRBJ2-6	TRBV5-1	CASSLRQESSGANVLTF	TGCGCCAGCAGCCTGAGACAGGAGAGCTCTGGGGCCAACGTCCTGACTTTC
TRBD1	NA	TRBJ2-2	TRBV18	CASSLLGQRNTGELFF	TGTGCCAGCTCACTACTGGGACAGCGGAACACCGGGGAGCTGTTTTTT
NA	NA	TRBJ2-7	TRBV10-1	CASSEEQVLGYEQYF	TGCGCCAGCAGTGAGGAACAGGTCCTGGGATACGAGCAGTACTTC
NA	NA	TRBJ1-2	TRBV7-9	CASSQMSAENYGYTF	TGTGCCAGCAGCCAGATGTCGGCGGAGAACTATGGCTACACCTTC
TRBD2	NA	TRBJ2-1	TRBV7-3	CASSLIPPGLANYNEQFF	TGTGCCAGCAGCTTAATCCCCCCGGGACTAGCGAATTACAATGAGCAGTTCTTC
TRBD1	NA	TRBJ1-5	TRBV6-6	CASSYSLQGISPQHF	TGTGCCAGCAGTTACTCGCTACAGGGGATCAGCCCCCAGCATTTT
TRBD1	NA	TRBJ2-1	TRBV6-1	CASGITGGDYNEQFF	TGTGCCAGCGGGATCACAGGGGGCGACTACAATGAGCAGTTCTTC
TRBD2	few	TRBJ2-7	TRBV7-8	CASSQESGSSYEQYF	TGTGCCAGCAGCCAAGAAAGCGGGAGCTCCTACGAGCAGTACTTC
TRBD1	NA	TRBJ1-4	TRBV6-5	CASSRDRDEKLFF	TGTGCCAGCAGCAGAGACAGGGATGAAAAACTGTTTTTT
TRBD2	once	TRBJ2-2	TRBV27	CASRPLAGGANTGELFF	TGTGCCAGCAGGCCTCTAGCGGGAGGGGCGAACACCGGGGAGCTGTTTTTT
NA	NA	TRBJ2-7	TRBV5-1	CASSLDRAYEQYF	TGCGCCAGCAGCTTGGACAGAGCCTACGAGCAGTACTTC
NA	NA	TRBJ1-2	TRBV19	CASDRDFGYTF	TGTGCCAGTGATAGGGACTTTGGCTACACCTTC
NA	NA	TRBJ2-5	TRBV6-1	CASRRQGQETQYF	TGTGCCAGCAGGCGGCAGGGCCAAGAGACCCAGTACTTC
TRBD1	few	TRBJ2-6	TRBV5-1	CASSHGTGTSSGANVLTF	TGCGCCAGCAGCCATGGGACAGGGACGAGCTCTGGGGCCAACGTCCTGACTTTC
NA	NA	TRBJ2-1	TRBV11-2	CASSLTGPYNEQFF	TGTGCCAGCAGCTTAACAGGGCCCTACAATGAGCAGTTCTTC
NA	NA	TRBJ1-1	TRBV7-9	CASSFQSNTEAFF	TGTGCCAGCAGCTTCCAGTCGAACACTGAAGCTTTCTTT
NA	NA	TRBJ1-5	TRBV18	CASSGAGSNQPQHF	TGTGCCAGCTCAGGGGCAGGGAGCAATCAGCCCCAGCATTTT
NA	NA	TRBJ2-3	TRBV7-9	CASSWGDPRGPDTQYF	TGTGCCAGCAGCTGGGGGGACCCACGGGGTCCAGATACGCAGTATTTT
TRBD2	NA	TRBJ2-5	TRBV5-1	CASSLSGGKETQYF	TGCGCCAGCAGCTTGTCCGGGGGGAAAGAGACCCAGTACTTC
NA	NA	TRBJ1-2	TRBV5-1	CASSLRQSNYGYTF	TGCGCCAGCAGCCTTCGACAGTCTAACTATGGCTACACCTTC
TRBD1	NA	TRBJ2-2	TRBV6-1	CASKGQGLNTGELFF	TGTGCCAGCAAGGGACAGGGACTTAACACCGGGGAGCTGTTTTTT
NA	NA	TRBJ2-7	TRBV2	CASSVAVYEQYF	TGTGCCAGCAGTGTGGCAGTTTACGAGCAGTACTTC
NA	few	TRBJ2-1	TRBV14	CASSQDLRDLQFF	TGTGCCAGCAGCCAAGATCTCAGGGACTTGCAGTTCTTC
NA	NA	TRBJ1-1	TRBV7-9	CASSFHQDRNTEAFF	TGTGCCAGCAGCTTTCACCAGGACAGGAACACTGAAGCTTTCTTT
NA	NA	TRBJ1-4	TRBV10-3	CAISRGFNEKLFF	TGTGCCATCAGCAGGGGCTTTAATGAAAAACTGTTTTTT
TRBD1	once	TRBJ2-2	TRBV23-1	CASSPRWTGSRSRFGELFF	TGCGCCAGCAGCCCTCGTTGGACAGGGAGTAGGTCCAGGTTCGGGGAGCTGTTTTTT
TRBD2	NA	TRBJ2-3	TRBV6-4	CASSSGEMDTQYF	TGTGCCAGCAGTAGCGGGGAAATGGATACGCAGTATTTT
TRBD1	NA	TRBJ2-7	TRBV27	CASSRDRVFYEQYF	TGTGCCAGCAGCAGGGACAGGGTTTTCTACGAGCAGTACTTC
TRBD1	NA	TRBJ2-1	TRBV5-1	CASSLVQGPYNEQFF	TGCGCCAGCAGCTTGGTACAGGGGCCCTACAATGAGCAGTTCTTC